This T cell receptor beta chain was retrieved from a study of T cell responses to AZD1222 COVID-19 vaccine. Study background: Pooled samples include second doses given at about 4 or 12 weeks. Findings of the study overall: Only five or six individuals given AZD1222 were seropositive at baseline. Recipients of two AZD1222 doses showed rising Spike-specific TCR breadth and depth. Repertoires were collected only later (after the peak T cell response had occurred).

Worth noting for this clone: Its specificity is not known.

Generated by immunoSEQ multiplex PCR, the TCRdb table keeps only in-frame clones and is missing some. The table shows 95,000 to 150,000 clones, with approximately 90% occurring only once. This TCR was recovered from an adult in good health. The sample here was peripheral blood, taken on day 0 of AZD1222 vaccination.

CDR3 sequence reads: CAWSVAENTEAFF. The DNA for the CDR3 is TGTGCCTGGAGTGTAGCAGAAAACACTGAAGCTTTCTTT. This rearrangement joins TRBV30 to TRBJ1-1; D not resolved. V lost 0 bases, J lost 2 bases, and 7 bases lay in between. This CDR3 contains 13 residues. Germline V gene data show CDR1 as GTSNPN and CDR2 as SVGIG (reference sequence).